This T cell receptor beta chain is drawn from a study of technical replicates of blood from a handful of donors. The repertoire was sequenced with immunoSEQ multiplex PCR; TCRdb's copy has only in-frame clones and lacks some. The table lists about 62,000 clones, about 90% of them singletons. A few counts support this clone. Sequenced sample: PBMCs. The source of this sequence is a human donor in good health. Some clones in this sample may be carry-over from other donors' samples.

The chain's CDR3 is CASSVEGTGQTQYF. The CDR3 DNA is TGTGCCAGCAGCGTAGAAGGGACAGGGCAGACCCAGTACTTC. This sequence joins TRBV9 and TRBJ2-5; 9 bases line up with TRBD1. This CDR3 has 14 amino acids. V trimming: 0 bases; J trimming: 6 bases; junction bases outside the gene matches: 3. The germline CDR1 and CDR2 sequences are SGDLS and YYNGEE. The complete variable domain, with remaining parts taken from reference TRBV9 and TRBJ2-5, reads DSGVTQTPKHLITATGQRVTLRCSPRSGDLSVYWYQQSLDQGLQFLIQYYNGEERAKGNILERFSAQQFPDLHSELNLSSLELGDSALYFCASSVEGTGQTQYFGPGTRLLVL.